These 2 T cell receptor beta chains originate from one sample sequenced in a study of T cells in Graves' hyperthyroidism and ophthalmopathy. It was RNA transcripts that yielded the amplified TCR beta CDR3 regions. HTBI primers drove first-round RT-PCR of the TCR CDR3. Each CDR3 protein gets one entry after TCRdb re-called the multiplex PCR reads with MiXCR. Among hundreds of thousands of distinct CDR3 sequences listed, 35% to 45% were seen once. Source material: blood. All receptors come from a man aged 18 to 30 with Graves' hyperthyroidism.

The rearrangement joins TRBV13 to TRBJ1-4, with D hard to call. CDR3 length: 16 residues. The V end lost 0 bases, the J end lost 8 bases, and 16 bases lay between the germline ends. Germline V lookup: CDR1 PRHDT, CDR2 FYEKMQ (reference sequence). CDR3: CASSLGLGEKEEKLFF. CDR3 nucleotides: TGTGCCAGCAGCTTAGGGTTAGGAGAGAAGGAGGAAAAACTGTTTTTT.

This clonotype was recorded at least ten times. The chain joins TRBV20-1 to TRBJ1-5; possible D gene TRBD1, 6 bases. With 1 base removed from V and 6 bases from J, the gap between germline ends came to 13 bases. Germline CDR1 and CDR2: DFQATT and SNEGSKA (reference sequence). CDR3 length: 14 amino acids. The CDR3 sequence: CSARGGLGAQPQHF. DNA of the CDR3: TGCAGTGCTAGAGGGGGCTTGGGGGCTCAGCCCCAGCATTTT.